The rows below give T cell receptor beta chains drawn from one sample of a study of glioma-infiltrating T cells. TCRdb re-derived calls from the multiplex PCR reads in MiXCR, one entry per CDR3 protein. The sample has about 380,000 distinct CDR3 sequences; around 38% are singletons. Sequenced material: glioma tissue, nonneoplastic brain tissue, or PBMCs (not recorded which). These receptors came from a human donor with low-grade glioma or glioblastoma, undergoing nonglioma brain surgery, or in good health (not recorded which). CDR3s include the opening cysteine and the closing phenylalanine or tryptophan. Each record gives: D gene, V gene, clone size, J gene, CDR3 DNA, CDR3 protein. The D gene is left open where the match is weak. The listing skips clone size in some rows; elsewhere it reads once, few, many or a size class.

>.|TRBV4-1|many|TRBJ2-3
TGTGCCAGCAGCCAAGAGAACACAGATACGCAGTATTTT
CASSQENTDTQYF
>.|TRBV4-3|.|TRBJ2-2
TGCGCCAGCAGCCAAGAGGCGTACACCGGGGAGCTGTTTTTT
CASSQEAYTGELFF
>TRBD1|TRBV15|.|TRBJ2-7
TGTGCCACCAGCAGCTTGACCGACAGGGGTCCCTACGAGCAGTACTTC
CATSSLTDRGPYEQYF
>.|TRBV7-9|many|TRBJ1-1
TGTGCCAGCAGACCAGAGAACACTGAAGCTTTCTTT
CASRPENTEAFF
>TRBD2|TRBV7-8|few|TRBJ2-7
TGTGCCAGCACCACCGGGACTAGCGCCTACGAGCAGTACTTC
CASTTGTSAYEQYF
>.|TRBV28|many|TRBJ1-6
TGTGCCAGCAGTTTCGGGCCTTCATCACCCCTCCACTTT
CASSFGPSSPLHF
>TRBD1|TRBV7-9|many|TRBJ2-1
TGTGCCAGCAGCCGACAGGGGTACAATGAGCAGTTCTTC
CASSRQGYNEQFF
>.|TRBV7-2|.|TRBJ1-3
TGTGCCAGCAGCCCGCTAGGGCACTCTGGAAACACCATATATTTT
CASSPLGHSGNTIYF
>.|TRBV28|few|TRBJ2-7
TGTGCCAGCAGTTCCAGTACCTACGAGCAGTACTTC
CASSSSTYEQYF
>.|TRBV20-1|.|TRBJ1-1
TGCAGTGCCAACAAGGGCTGGGACACTGGAGCTTTCTTT
CSANKGWDTGAFF
>TRBD1|TRBV15|.|TRBJ2-1
TGTGCCACCATCAGGGACAGGGGATACAATGAGCAGTTCTTC
CATIRDRGYNEQFF
>.|TRBV7-3|few|TRBJ2-7
TGTGCCAGCAGCTTATTCGGGGGCGAGCAGTACTTC
CASSLFGGEQYF
>.|TRBV2|.|TRBJ1-2
TGTGCCAGCACCGAATACCGAGTTAACTATGGCTACACCTTC
CASTEYRVNYGYTF
>TRBD2|TRBV20-1|.|TRBJ2-5
TGCAGTACTAGAGAGAAATCCGGGACTAGCCTACAGGGGCAAGAGACCCAGTACTTC
CSTREKSGTSLQGQETQYF
>TRBD2|TRBV27|.|TRBJ2-1
TGTACCAGCAGTGCCGGGACTAGCGGGAGCTACAATGAGCAGTTCTTC
CTSSAGTSGSYNEQFF
>.|TRBV7-9|.|TRBJ2-6
TGTGCCAGCAGCCCCCCGGACAGAGCTGGGGCCAACGTCCTGACTTTC
CASSPPDRAGANVLTF
>TRBD1|TRBV4-1|few|TRBJ1-6
TGCGCCAGCAGCCCGGGACAGTATAATTCACCCCTCCACTTT
CASSPGQYNSPLHF
>.|TRBV20-1|few|TRBJ1-2
TGCAGTGCTAGAACAGGGAATGATGGCTACACCTTC
CSARTGNDGYTF
>.|TRBV12-3/TRBV12-4|.|TRBJ1-3
TGTGCCAGCAGTCCAAGGACAGTACTAATTTCGGGAAACACCATATATTTT
CASSPRTVLISGNTIYF
>.|TRBV9|.|TRBJ2-5
TGTGCCAGCAGCGTAGGGCCGGACCATCAAGAGACCCAGTACTTC
CASSVGPDHQETQYF
>.|TRBV6-1|.|TRBJ2-7
TGTGCCAGCAGTCTAACGCGGGGATTGGTCGAGCAGTACTTC
CASSLTRGLVEQYF
>TRBD1|TRBV18|.|TRBJ1-5
TGTGCCAGCTCACGATCGACAGGGGGCGATCAGCCCCAGCATTTT
CASSRSTGGDQPQHF
>.|TRBV25-1|many|TRBJ2-7
TGTGCCAGCAAGAGGGGACCCTCCTACGAGCAGTACTTC
CASKRGPSYEQYF
>TRBD2|TRBV6-1|few|TRBJ2-1
TGTGCCAGCAGGCCTAGCGGGAGTCGCTACAATGAGCAGTTCTTC
CASRPSGSRYNEQFF
>TRBD2|TRBV20-1|.|TRBJ2-5
TGCAGTGCTCCTTCACCGGGACTAGCGGCGTCTGAGACCCAGTACTTC
CSAPSPGLAASETQYF
>TRBD2|TRBV6-1|.|TRBJ2-3
TGTGCCAGCAGTTACGACGGACTAGCGTACACAGATACGCAGTATTTT
CASSYDGLAYTDTQYF
>.|TRBV29-1|.|TRBJ2-3
TGCAGCGCCGGAGGGGGGGCGATAACAGATACGCAGTATTTT
CSAGGGAITDTQYF
>.|TRBV20-1|.|TRBJ2-3
TGCAGTGCTAGGGTCAGGGGCACAGATACGCAGTATTTT
CSARVRGTDTQYF
>TRBD1|TRBV20-1|few|TRBJ1-6
TGCAGTGCTAGAAGGGACAGTACTTCACCCCTCCACTTT
CSARRDSTSPLHF
>.|TRBV4-2|.|TRBJ1-4
TGTGCCAGCAGCCAAGATAAAGGGTCCGCCAATGAAAAACTGTTTTTT
CASSQDKGSANEKLFF
>TRBD1|TRBV6-1|few|TRBJ2-7
TGTGCCATCAGTGAGTTTTCGGGACAGGGATGGTACGAGCAGTACTTC
CAISEFSGQGWYEQYF
>.|TRBV4-2|few|TRBJ2-5
TGTGCCAGCAGTTATTCCATCGGTGGCTACGGGGAGACCCAGTACTTC
CASSYSIGGYGETQYF
>TRBD2|TRBV12-3/TRBV12-4|few|TRBJ2-1
TGTGCCAGCAGTTTATCGGGGGGGTTTTACAATGAGCAGTTCTTC
CASSLSGGFYNEQFF
>.|TRBV27|many|TRBJ2-6
TGTGCCAGCAGTTTCCGGAACTTGGGGTCTGGGGCCAACGTCCTGACTTTC
CASSFRNLGSGANVLTF
>.|TRBV27|.|TRBJ1-2
TGTGCCAGCAGTTTAGTCGGGGGCTATGGCTATGGCTGCACCTTC
CASSLVGGYGYGCTF
>TRBD2|TRBV4-1|few|TRBJ2-3
TGCGCCAGCAGCTCAGCGGGAGGTGCAGATACGCAGTATTTT
CASSSAGGADTQYF
>.|TRBV19|few|TRBJ1-1
TGTGCCAGTAGTAATGCAGGTGTCATGAACACTGAAGCTTTCTTT
CASSNAGVMNTEAFF